The present TCR beta chain was sequenced within a study of T-cell reconstitution after alpha-beta-depleted transplantation in children. Preparation of the TCRbeta library involved a method that used unique molecular identifiers. TCRdb recomputed calls from the PCR reads with MiXCR, one row per CDR3 protein. Of hundreds of thousands of distinct CDR3 sequences listed, 10% to 13% were seen once; the top ten hold less than 5%. CDR1 and CDR2 (germline): SQVTM, ANQGSEA. Trimming removed 7 bases from V and 5 bases from J; junction bases left unmatched: 6. CDR3 length: 14 residues. The sequence was collected from a human donor who donated a stem cell graft to a child with acute myeloid leukemia. J is TRBJ2-4 and V is TRBV29-1, with 12 bases that match TRBD2. The sample in question was PBMCs from the stem cell graft donor, obtained from the stem cell graft. The CDR3 DNA reads TGCAGCGCAAGACTAGCGGGAGAGCAAAACATTCAGTACTTC. This translates into CSARLAGEQNIQYF.